This T cell receptor beta chain appears in the sequencing data of a study of CD8 T cells in ankylosing spondylitis. TCRdb redid the calling of the 5' RACE reads with MiXCR, one entry per CDR3 protein. The table has under 200,000 distinct CDR3 sequences, more than 9% seen once. Germline V gene lookup returns CDR1 SNHLY and CDR2 FYNNEI. The CDR3 spans 14 residues. Trimming stripped 1 base from V and 4 bases from J, with 10 bases between. This clonotype was obtained from a male donor with ankylosing spondylitis or in good health (not recorded which). V usage is TRBV2 and J usage is TRBJ2-5, with D perhaps TRBD2 (5 bases). What was sequenced was blood, either unsorted or a sorted T cell fraction (not recorded which). CDR3 amino acids: CASSEDDRGETQYF. In DNA, the CDR3 is TGTGCCAGCAGTGAAGATGACCGGGGAGAGACCCAGTACTTC.